This T cell receptor beta chain stems from a study of T-cell memory formation after mild COVID-19. Per germline, CDR1 LGHDT and CDR2 YNNKEL (reference sequence). The V gene end was trimmed by 3 bases and the J gene end by 3 bases; junction bases not matched to a gene: 9. This CDR3 region has 16 residues. Constant-segment primers were used for 5'RACE, and the resulting TCR alpha and TCR beta cDNA libraries carried sample barcodes and UMIs. Each CDR3 protein gets one entry after TCRdb re-called the 5' RACE reads with MiXCR. Of more than 450,000 distinct CDR3 sequences in the sample, roughly 18% were seen once.

This clonotype was obtained from an adult woman who had mild COVID-19 (a few samples of this study predate the infection). Cell type and time point are not known. The sample comprised PBMCs or a T cell subset sorted from them (not recorded which). The chain carries TRBV3-1 and TRBJ2-5; TRBD2 matches at 8 bases. The CDR3 bases are TGTGCCAGCAGCCAGCATGGCGGGGGGACCAAAGAGACCCAGTACTTC. Residues: CASSQHGGGTKETQYF.